This T cell receptor beta chain was found in a study of cytomegalovirus exposure and HLA in healthy donors. Looking at the study overall: Approximately 81% of several hundred genotyped donors fell in the Caucasian-associated ancestry cluster.

Comment on this clone: The antigen remains unidentified.

There are 15 residues in the CDR3. Unmatched junction bases numbered 6, after V lost 3 bases and J lost 1 base. From germline, CDR1 is WNHNN and CDR2 SYGVQD (reference sequence). With 60 Vbeta and 13 Jbeta primers, the PCR was carried out. TCRdb's table, derived via immunoSEQ multiplex PCR, lists solely in-frame clones and lacks some. The sample includes more than 90,000 clones, around 80% of them seen just once. Study conclusions and caveats: Sequences of the TCR beta chain were said to predict the HLA-A and HLA-B alleles of most subjects accurately. The majority of TCR sequences were rare, yet some public TCRs appeared in many donors. In a later analysis, a missense DCLRE1C variant was linked to TCR beta V- and J-gene trimming.

Sequenced: PBMCs. The V gene is TRBV10-1, the J gene TRBJ2-7; 7 bases match TRBD2. The TCR was taken from a man aged 25 to 45 in good health and CMV-seropositive. The CDR3 is CASSESSGISYEQYF. DNA of the CDR3: TGCGCCAGCAGTGAATCCAGCGGGATATCCTACGAGCAGTACTTC.